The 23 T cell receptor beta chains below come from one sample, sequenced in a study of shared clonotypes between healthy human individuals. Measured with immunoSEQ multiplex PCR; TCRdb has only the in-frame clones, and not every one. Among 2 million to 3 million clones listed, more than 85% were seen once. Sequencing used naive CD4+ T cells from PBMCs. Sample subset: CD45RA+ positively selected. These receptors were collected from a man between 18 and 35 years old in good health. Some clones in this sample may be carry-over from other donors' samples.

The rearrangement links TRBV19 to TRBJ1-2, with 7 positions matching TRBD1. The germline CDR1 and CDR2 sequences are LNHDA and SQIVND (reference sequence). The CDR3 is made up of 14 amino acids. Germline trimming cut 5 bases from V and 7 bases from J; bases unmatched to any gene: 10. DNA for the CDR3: TGTGCCAGTAGTCTCAGACAGGGAAGCTTTGGCTACACCTTC. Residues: CASSLRQGSFGYTF.

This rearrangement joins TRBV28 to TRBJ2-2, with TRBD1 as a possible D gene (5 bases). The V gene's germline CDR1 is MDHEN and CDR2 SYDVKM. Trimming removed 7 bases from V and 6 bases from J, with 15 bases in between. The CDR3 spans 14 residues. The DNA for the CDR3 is TGTGCCAGCATTACCCCAGGGTTGTCCGGGGAGCTGTTTTTT. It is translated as CASITPGLSGELFF.

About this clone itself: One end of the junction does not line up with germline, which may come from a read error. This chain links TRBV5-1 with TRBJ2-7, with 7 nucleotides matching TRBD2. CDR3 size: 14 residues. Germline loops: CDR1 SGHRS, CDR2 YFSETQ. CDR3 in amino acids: CASRLERGTYEQYF. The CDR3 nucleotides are TGCGCCAGCAGATTGGAGCGGGGTACCTACGAGCAGTACTTC.

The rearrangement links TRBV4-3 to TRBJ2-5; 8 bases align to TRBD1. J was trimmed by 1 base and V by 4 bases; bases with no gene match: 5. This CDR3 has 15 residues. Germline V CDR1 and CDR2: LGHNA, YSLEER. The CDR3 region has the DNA TGCGCCAGCAGCCTATCGGACAGGGCCCAAGAGACCCAGTACTTC. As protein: CASSLSDRAQETQYF.

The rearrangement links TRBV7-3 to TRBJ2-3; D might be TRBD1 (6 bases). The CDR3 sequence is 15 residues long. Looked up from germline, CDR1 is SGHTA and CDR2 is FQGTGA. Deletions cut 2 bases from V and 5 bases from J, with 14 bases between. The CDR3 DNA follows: TGTGCCAGCAGCTTATTAGGACAAGGGGGAGATACGCAGTATTTT. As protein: CASSLLGQGGDTQYF.

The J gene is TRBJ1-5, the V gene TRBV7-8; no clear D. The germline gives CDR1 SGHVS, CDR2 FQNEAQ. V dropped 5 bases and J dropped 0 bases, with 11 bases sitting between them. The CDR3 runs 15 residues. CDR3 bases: TGTGCCAGCAGCCAGGACCCTTATAGCAATCAGCCCCAGCATTTT. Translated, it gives CASSQDPYSNQPQHF.

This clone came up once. The CDR3 here is CAISESTGPNQPQHF. For the CDR3, the DNA is TGTGCCATCAGTGAGTCGACAGGGCCGAATCAGCCCCAGCATTTT. The J gene is TRBJ1-5, the V gene TRBV10-3; 7 bases align to TRBD1. This CDR3 is 15 amino acids long. Trimming took 0 bases from V and 4 from J; bases not matched to a gene: 3. The germline V gene encodes CDR1 ENHRY and CDR2 SYGVKD.

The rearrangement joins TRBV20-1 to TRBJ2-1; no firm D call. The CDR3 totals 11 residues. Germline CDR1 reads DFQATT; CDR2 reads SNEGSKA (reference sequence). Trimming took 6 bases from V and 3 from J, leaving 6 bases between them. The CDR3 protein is CSALNYNEQFF. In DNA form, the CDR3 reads TGCAGTGCCCTTAACTACAATGAGCAGTTCTTC.

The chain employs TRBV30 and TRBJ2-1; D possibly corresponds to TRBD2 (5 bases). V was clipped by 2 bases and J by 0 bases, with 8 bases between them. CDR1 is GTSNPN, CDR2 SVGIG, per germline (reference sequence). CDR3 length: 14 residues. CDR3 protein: CAWSLGSSYNEQFF. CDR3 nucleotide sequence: TGTGCCTGGAGTCTAGGGAGCTCCTACAATGAGCAGTTCTTC.

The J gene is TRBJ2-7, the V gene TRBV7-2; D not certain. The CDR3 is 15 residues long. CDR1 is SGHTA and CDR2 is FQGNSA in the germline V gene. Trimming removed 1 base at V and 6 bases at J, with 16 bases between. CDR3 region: CASSLGRIMGAEQYF. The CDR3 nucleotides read TGTGCCAGCAGCTTAGGTAGGATTATGGGCGCCGAGCAGTACTTC. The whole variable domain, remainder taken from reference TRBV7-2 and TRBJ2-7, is GAGVSQSPSNKVTEKGKDVELRCDPISGHTALYWYRQSLGQGLEFLIYFQGNSAPDKSGLPSDRFSAERTGGSVSTLTIQRTQQEDSAVYLCASSLGRIMGAEQYFGPGTRLTVT.

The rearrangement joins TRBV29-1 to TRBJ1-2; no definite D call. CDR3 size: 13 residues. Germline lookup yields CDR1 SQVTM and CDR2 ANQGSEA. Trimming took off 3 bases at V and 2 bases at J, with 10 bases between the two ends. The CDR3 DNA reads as TGCAGCGTTGACCGGACGGGGAACTATGGCTACACCTTC. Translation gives CSVDRTGNYGYTF.

CDR3 region: CAWSVPGAKLFF. CDR3 sequence (DNA): TGTGCCTGGAGTGTACCGGGGGCCAAACTGTTTTTT. The V call is TRBV30, the J call TRBJ1-4, with D possibly TRBD1 on 6 matching bases. Germline V gene data show CDR1 as GTSNPN and CDR2 as SVGIG (reference sequence). CDR3 length: 12 residues. V was cut by 0 bases and J by 11 bases, with 10 bases left in between.

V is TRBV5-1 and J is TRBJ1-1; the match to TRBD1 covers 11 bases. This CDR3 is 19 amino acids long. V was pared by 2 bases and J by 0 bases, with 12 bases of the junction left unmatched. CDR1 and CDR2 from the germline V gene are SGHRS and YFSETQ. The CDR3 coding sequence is TGCGCCAGCAGCTTCTCCCTCTTACCGGGACAGGGGGTGAACACTGAAGCTTTCTTT. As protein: CASSFSLLPGQGVNTEAFF.

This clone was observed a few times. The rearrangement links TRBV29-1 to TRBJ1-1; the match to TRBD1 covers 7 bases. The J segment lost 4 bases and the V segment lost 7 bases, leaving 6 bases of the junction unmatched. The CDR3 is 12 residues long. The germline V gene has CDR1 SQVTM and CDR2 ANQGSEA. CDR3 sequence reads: CSAVQGSTEAFF. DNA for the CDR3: TGCAGCGCTGTACAGGGGAGCACTGAAGCTTTCTTT. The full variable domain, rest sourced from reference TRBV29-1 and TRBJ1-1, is SAVISQKPSRDICQRGTSLTIQCQVDSQVTMMFWYRQQPGQSLTLIATANQGSEATYESGFVIDKFPISRPNLTFSTLTVSNMSPEDSSIYLCSAVQGSTEAFFGQGTRLTVV.

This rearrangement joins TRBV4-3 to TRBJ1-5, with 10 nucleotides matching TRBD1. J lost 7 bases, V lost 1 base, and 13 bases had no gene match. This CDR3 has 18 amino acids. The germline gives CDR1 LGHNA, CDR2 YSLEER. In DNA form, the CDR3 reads TGCGCCAGCAGCCAAGTCCATACTAGACAGGGGGCAGGACAGCCCCAGCATTTT. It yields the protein CASSQVHTRQGAGQPQHF.

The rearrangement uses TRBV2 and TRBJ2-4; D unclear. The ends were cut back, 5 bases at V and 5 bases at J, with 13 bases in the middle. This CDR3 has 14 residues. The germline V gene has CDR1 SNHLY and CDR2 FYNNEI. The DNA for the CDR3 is TGTGCCAGCAGTACCTTGGTGGGCCAAAACATTCAGTACTTC. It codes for CASSTLVGQNIQYF.

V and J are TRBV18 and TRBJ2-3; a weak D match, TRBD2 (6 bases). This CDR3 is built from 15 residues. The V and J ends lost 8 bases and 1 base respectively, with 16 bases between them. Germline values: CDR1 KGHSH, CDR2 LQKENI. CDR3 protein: CASRPAGIGTDTQYF. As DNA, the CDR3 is TGTGCCAGCCGCCCCGCGGGGATCGGCACAGATACGCAGTATTTT.

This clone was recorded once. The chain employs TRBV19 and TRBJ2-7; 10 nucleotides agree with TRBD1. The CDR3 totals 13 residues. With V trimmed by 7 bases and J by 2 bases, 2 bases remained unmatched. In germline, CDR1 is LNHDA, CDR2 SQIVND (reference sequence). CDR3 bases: TGTGCCAGTAACGGACAGGGGGCCTACGAGCAGTACTTC. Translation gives CASNGQGAYEQYF.

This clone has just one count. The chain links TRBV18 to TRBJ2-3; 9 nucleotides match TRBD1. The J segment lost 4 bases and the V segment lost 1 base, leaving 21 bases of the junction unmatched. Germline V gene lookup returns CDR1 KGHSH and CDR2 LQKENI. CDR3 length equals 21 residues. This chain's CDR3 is CASSPLLAGQGGRGGSDTQYF. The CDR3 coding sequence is TGTGCCAGCTCACCACTCCTCGCGGGACAGGGAGGCAGAGGAGGTTCAGATACGCAGTATTTT. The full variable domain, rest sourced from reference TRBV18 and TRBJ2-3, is NAGVMQNPRHLVRRRGQEARLRCSPMKGHSHVYWYRQLPEEGLKFMVYLQKENIIDESGMPKERFSAEFPKEGPSILRIQQVVRGDSAAYFCASSPLLAGQGGRGGSDTQYFGPGTRLTVL.

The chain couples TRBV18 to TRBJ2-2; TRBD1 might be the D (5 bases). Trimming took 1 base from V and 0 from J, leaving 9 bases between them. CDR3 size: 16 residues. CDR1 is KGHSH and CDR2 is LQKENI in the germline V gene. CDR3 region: CASSPQGPSNTGELFF. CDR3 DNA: TGTGCCAGCTCACCACAGGGGCCTTCGAACACCGGGGAGCTGTTTTTT.

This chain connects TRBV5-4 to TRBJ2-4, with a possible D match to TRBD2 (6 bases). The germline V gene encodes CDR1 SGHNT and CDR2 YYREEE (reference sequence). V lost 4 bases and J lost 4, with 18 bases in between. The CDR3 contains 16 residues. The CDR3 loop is CASSHDGTGKKNIQYF. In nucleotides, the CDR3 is TGTGCCAGCAGCCATGACGGGACTGGCAAAAAAAACATTCAGTACTTC.

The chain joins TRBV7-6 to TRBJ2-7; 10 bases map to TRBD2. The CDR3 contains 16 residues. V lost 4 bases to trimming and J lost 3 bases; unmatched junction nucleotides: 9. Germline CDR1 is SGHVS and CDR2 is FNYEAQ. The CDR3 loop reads CASSSQSSGRSYEQYF. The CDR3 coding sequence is TGTGCCAGCAGCTCACAATCTAGCGGGAGAAGCTACGAGCAGTACTTC.

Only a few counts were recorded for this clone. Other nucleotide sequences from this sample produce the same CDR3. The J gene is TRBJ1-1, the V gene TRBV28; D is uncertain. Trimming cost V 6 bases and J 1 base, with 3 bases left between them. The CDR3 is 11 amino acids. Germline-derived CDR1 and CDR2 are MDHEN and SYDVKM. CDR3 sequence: CASRRNTEAFF. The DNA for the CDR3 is TGTGCCAGCAGGCGGAACACTGAAGCTTTCTTT.